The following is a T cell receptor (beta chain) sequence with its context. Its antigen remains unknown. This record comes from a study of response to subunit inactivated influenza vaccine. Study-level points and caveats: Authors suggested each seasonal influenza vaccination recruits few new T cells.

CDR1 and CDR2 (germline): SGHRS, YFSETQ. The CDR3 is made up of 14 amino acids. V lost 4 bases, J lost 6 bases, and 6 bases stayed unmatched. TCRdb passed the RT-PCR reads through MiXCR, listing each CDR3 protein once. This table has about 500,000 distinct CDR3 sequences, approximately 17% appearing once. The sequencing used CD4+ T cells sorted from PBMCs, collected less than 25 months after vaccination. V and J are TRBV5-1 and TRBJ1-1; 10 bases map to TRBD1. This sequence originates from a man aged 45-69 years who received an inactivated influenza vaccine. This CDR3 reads CASSPRQGAPEAFF. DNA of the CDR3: TGCGCCAGCAGCCCAAGACAGGGGGCACCTGAAGCTTTCTTT.